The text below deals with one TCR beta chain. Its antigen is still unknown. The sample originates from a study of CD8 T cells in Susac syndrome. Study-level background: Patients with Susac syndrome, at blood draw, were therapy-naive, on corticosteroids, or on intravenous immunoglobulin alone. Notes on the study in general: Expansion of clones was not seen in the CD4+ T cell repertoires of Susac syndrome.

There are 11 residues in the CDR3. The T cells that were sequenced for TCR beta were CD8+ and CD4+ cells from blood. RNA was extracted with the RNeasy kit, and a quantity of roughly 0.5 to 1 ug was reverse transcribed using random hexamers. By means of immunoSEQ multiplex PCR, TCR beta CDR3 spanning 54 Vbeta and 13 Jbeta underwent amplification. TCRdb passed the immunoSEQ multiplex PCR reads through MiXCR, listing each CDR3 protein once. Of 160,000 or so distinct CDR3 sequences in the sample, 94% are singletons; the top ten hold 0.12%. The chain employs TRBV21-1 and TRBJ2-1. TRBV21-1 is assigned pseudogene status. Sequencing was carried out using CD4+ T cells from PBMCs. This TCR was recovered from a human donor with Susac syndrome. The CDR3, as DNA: TGTGCCAGCGGGGTCTACAATGAGCAGTTCTTC. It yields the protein CASGVYNEQFF.